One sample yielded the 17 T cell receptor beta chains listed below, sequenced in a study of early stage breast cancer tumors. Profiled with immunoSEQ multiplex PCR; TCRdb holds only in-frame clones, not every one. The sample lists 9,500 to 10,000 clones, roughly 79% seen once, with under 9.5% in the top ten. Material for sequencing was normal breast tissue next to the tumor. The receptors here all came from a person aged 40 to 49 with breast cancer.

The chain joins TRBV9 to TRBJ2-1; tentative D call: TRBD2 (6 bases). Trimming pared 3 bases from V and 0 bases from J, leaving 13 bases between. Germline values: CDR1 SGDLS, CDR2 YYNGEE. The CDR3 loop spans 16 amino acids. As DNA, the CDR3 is TGTGCCAGCAGCGCCTCCCGGGGGAGCTCCTACAATGAGCAGTTCTTC. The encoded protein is CASSASRGSSYNEQFF. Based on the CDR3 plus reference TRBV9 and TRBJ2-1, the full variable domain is DSGVTQTPKHLITATGQRVTLRCSPRSGDLSVYWYQQSLDQGLQFLIQYYNGEERAKGNILERFSAQQFPDLHSELNLSSLELGDSALYFCASSASRGSSYNEQFFGPGTRLTVL.

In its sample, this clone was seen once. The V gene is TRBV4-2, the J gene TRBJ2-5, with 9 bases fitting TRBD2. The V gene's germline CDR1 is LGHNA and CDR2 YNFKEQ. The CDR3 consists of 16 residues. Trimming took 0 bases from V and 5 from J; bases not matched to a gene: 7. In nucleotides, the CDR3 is TGTGCCAGCAGCCAAGACGGGGCGGGAGGGCCCGAGACCCAGTACTTC. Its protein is CASSQDGAGGPETQYF.

CDR3 sequence (DNA): TGTGCCTGGGCGGCCCATCTTGGGAATGAGCAGTTCTTC. Amino acid sequence: CAWAAHLGNEQFF. The chain uses TRBV30 and TRBJ2-1; D unresolved. V lost 5 bases and J lost 7, with 15 bases in between. The germline CDR1 and CDR2 sequences are GTSNPN and SVGIG (reference sequence). This CDR3 region has 13 residues.

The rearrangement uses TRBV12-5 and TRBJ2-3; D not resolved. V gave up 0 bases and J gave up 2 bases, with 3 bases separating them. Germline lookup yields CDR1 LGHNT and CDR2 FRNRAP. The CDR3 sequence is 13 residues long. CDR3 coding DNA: TGTGCTAGTGGTTTGGTCCACACAGATACGCAGTATTTT. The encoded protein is CASGLVHTDTQYF.

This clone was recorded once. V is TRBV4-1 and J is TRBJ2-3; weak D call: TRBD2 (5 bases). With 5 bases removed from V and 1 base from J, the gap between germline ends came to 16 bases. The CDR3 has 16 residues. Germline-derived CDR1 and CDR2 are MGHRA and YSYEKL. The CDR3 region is CASSLKRSGGTDTQYF. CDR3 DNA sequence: TGCGCCAGCAGCTTAAAGCGGAGCGGAGGCACAGATACGCAGTATTTT.

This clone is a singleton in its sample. This chain's CDR3 is CASSLEGRTGFRGGELFF. CDR3 nucleotide sequence: TGCGCCAGCAGCTTGGAAGGAAGGACAGGGTTTCGGGGCGGGGAGCTGTTTTTT. This chain uses TRBV5-1 with TRBJ2-2, with 8 bases fitting TRBD1. With V trimmed by 0 bases and J by 7 bases, 14 bases remained unmatched. CDR1 is SGHRS, CDR2 YFSETQ, per germline. CDR3 length: 18 residues.

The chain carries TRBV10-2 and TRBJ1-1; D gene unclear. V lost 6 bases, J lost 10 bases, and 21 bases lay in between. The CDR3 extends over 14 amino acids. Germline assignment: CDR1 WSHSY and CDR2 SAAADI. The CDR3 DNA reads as TGCGCCAGCAGCCCGGAGACCAGACCCACAGCAGCTTTCTTT. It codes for CASSPETRPTAAFF.

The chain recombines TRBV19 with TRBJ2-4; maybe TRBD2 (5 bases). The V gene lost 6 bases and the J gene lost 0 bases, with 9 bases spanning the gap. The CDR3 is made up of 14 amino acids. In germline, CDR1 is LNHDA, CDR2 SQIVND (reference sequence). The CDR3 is CASRDGGAKNIQYF. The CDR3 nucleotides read TGTGCCAGTAGGGACGGAGGAGCCAAAAACATTCAGTACTTC.

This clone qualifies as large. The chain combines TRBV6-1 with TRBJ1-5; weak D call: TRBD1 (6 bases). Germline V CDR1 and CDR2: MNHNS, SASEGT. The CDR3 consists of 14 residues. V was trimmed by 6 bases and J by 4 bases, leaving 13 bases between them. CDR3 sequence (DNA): TGTGCCAGCAGCCGAATGGACAGTAATCAGCCCCAGCATTTT. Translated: CASSRMDSNQPQHF.

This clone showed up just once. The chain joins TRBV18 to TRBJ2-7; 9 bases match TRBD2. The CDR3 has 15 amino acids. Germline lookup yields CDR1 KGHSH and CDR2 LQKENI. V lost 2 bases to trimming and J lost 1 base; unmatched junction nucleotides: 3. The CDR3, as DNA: TGTGCCAGCTCACCAGCGGGAGGGATTTCCTACGAGCAGTACTTC. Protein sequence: CASSPAGGISYEQYF. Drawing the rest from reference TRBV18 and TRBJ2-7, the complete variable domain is NAGVMQNPRHLVRRRGQEARLRCSPMKGHSHVYWYRQLPEEGLKFMVYLQKENIIDESGMPKERFSAEFPKEGPSILRIQQVVRGDSAAYFCASSPAGGISYEQYFGPGTRLTVT.

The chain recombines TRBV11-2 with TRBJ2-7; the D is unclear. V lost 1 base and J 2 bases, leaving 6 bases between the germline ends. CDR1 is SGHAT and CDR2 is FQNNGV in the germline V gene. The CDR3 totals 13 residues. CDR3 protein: CASSLVPPYEQYF. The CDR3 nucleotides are TGTGCCAGCAGCTTAGTTCCACCCTACGAGCAGTACTTC.

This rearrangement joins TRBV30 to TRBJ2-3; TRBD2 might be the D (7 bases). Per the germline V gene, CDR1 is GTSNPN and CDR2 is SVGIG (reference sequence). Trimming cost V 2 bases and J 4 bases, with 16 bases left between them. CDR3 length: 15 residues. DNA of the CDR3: TGTGCCTGGAGTTCTTCCTTAGGGGGGGCAGATACGCAGTATTTT. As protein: CAWSSSLGGADTQYF.

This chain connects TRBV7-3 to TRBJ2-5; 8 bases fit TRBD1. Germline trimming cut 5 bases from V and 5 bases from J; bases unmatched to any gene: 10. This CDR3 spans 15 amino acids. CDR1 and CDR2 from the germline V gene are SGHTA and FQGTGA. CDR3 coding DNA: TGTGCCAGCAGCGCGTCGGACAGGGTCGGTGAGACCCAGTACTTC. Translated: CASSASDRVGETQYF.

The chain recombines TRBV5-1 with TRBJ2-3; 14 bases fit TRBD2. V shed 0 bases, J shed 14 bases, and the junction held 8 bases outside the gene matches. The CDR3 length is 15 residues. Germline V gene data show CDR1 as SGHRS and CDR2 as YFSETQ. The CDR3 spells CASSLGGLAGGDTYF. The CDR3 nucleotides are TGCGCCAGCAGCTTGGGAGGACTAGCGGGAGGCGATACGTATTTT.

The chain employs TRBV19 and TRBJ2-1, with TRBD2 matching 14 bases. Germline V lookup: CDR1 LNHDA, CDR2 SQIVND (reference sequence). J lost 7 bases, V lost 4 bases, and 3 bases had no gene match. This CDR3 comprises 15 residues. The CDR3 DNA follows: TGTGCCAGTAGTACTAGGACTAGCGGGAGGAATGAGCAGTTCTTC. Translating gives CASSTRTSGRNEQFF.

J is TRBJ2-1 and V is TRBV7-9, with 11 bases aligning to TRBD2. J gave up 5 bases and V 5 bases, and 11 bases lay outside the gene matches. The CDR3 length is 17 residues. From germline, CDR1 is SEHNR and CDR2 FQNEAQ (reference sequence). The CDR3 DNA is TGTGCCAGCAGCCCACCCACGGGACTAGCGGCGAACAATGAGCAGTTCTTC. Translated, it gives CASSPPTGLAANNEQFF. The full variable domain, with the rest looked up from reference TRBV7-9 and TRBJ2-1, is DTGVSQNPRHKITKRGQNVTFRCDPISEHNRLYWYRQTLGQGPEFLTYFQNEAQLEKSRLLSDRFSAERPKGSFSTLEIQRTEQGDSAMYLCASSPPTGLAANNEQFFGPGTRLTVL.

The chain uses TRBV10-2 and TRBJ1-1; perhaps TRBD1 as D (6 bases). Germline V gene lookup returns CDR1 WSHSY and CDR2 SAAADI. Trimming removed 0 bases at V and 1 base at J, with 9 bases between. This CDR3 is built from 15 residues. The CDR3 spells CASSESNRANTEAFF. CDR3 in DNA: TGCGCCAGCAGTGAGTCTAACAGGGCGAACACTGAAGCTTTCTTT.